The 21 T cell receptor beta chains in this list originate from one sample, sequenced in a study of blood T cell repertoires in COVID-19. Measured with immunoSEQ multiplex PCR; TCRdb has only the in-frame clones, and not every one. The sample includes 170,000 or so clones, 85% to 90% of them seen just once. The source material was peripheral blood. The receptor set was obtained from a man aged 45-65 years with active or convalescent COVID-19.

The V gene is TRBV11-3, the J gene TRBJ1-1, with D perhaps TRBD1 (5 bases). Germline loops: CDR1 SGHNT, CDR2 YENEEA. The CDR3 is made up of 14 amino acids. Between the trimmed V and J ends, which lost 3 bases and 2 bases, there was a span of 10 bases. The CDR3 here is CASSFSQGNTEAFF. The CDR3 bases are TGTGCCAGCAGCTTTTCGCAGGGAAACACTGAAGCTTTCTTT.

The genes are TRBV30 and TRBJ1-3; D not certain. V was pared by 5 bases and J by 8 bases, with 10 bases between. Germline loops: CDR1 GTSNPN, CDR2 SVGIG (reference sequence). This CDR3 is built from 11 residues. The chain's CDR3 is CAWDTADTIYF. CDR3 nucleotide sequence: TGTGCCTGGGATACGGCGGACACCATATATTTT.

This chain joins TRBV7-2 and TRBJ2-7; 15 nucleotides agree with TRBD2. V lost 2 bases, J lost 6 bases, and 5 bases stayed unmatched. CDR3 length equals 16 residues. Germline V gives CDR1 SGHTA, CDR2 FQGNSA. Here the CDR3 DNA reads TGTGCCAGCAGCTTATCCGGACTAGCGGGAGGGATCGAGCAGTACTTC. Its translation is CASSLSGLAGGIEQYF.

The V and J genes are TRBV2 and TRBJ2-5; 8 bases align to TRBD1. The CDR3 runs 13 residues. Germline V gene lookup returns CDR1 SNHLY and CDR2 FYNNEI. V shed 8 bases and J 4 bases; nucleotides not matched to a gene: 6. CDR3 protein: CASRQGAGETQYF. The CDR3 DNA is TGTGCCAGCCGGCAGGGGGCGGGAGAGACCCAGTACTTC.

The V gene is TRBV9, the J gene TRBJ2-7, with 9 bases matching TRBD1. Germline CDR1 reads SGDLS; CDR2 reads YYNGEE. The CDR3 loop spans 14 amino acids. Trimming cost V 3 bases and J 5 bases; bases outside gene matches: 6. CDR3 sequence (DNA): TGTGCCAGCAGCGCCGGGACAGGGATGCACGAGCAGTACTTC. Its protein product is CASSAGTGMHEQYF.

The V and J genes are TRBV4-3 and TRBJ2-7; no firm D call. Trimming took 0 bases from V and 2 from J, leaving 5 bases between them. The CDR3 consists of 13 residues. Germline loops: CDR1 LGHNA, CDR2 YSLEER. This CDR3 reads CASSQDEAYEQYF. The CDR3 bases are TGCGCCAGCAGCCAAGATGAGGCCTACGAGCAGTACTTC.

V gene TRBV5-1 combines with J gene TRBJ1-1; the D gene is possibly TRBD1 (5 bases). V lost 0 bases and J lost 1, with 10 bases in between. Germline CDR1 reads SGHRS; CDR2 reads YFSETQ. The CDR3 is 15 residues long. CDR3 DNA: TGCGCCAGCAGCTTGGTGCGGGGGGGGAACACTGAAGCTTTCTTT. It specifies CASSLVRGGNTEAFF.

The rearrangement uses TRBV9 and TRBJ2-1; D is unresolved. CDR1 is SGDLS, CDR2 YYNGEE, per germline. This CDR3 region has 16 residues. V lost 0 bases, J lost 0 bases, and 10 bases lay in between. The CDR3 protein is CASSVEVPSSYNEQFF. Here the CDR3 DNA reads TGTGCCAGCAGCGTAGAAGTCCCTAGCTCCTACAATGAGCAGTTCTTC.

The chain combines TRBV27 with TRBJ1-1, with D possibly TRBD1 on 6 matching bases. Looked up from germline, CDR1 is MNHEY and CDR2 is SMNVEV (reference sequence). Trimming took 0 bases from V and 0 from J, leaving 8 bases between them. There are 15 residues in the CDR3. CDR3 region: CASSLSTGLNTEAFF. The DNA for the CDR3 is TGTGCCAGCAGTTTATCCACAGGGCTGAACACTGAAGCTTTCTTT.

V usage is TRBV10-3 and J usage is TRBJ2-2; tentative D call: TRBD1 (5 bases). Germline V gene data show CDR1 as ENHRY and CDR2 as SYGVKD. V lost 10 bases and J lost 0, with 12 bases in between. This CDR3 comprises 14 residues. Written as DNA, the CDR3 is TGTGCCACCCAGGGAAGTTCGAACACCGGGGAGCTGTTTTTT. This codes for CATQGSSNTGELFF.

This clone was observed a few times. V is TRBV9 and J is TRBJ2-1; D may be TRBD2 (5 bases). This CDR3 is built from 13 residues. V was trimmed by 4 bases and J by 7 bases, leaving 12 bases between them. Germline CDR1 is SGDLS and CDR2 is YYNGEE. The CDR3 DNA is TGTGCCAGCAGCTCCCGGGGTCGAAATGAGCAGTTCTTC. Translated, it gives CASSSRGRNEQFF.

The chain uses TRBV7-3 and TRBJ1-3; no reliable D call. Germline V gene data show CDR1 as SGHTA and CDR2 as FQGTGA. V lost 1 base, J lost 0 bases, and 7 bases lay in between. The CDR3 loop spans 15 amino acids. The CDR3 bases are TGTGCCAGCAGCTTAATAGTCCGCTCTGGAAACACCATATATTTT. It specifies CASSLIVRSGNTIYF.

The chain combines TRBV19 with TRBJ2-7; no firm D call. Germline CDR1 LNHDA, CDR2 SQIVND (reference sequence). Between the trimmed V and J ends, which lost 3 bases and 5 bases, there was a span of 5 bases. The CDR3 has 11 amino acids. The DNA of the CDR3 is TGTGCCAGTAGTATCGGTCACGAGCAGTACTTC. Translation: CASSIGHEQYF.

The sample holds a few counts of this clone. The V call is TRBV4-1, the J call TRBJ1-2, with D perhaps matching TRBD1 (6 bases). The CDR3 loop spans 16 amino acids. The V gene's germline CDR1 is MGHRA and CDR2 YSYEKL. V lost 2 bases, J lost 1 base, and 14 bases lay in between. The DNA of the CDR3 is TGCGCCAGCAGCCAAACAGGGAGTGGATTTAACTATGGCTACACCTTC. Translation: CASSQTGSGFNYGYTF.

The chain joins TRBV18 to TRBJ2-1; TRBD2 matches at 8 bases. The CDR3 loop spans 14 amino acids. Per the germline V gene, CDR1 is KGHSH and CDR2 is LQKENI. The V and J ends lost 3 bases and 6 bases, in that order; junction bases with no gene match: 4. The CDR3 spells CASSPGLVGNEQFF. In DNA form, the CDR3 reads TGTGCCAGCTCACCGGGACTAGTGGGCAATGAGCAGTTCTTC.

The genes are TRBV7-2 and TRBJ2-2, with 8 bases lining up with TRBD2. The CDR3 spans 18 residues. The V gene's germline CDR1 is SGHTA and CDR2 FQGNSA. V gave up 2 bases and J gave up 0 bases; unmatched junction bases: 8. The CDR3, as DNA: TGTGCCAGCAGCTTAAAGGCCCGGGGGGGAGCGAACACCGGGGAGCTGTTTTTT. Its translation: CASSLKARGGANTGELFF.

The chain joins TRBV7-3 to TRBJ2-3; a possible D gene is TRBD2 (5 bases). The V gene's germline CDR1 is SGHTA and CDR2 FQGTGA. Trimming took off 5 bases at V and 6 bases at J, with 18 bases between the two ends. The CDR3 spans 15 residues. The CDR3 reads CASSPNLASWDTQYF. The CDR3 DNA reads TGTGCCAGCAGCCCAAATCTAGCTTCATGGGATACGCAGTATTTT.

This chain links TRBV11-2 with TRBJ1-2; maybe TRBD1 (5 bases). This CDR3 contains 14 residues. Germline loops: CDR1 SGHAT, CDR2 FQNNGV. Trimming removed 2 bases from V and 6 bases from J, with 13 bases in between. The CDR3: CASSLRGWDNGYTF. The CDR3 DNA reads TGTGCCAGCAGCTTAAGGGGCTGGGATAATGGCTACACCTTC.

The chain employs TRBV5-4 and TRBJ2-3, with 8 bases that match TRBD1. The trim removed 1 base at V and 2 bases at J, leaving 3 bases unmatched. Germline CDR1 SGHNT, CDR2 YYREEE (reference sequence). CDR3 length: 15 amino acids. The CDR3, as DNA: TGTGCCAGCAGCTTGAGGCAGGGGGCCACAGATACGCAGTATTTT. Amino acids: CASSLRQGATDTQYF.

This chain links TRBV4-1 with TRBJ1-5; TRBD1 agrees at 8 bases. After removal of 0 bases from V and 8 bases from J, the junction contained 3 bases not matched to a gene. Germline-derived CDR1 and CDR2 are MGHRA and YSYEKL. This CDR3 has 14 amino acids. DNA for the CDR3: TGCGCCAGCAGCCAAGATAACAGGGGGAAGCCCCAGCATTTT. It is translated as CASSQDNRGKPQHF.

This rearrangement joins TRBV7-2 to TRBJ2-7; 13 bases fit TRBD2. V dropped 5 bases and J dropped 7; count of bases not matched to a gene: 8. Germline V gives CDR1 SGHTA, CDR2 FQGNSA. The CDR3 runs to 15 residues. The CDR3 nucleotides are TGTGCCAGCAGCCCTTGGACTAGCGGGAGTGGGGAGCAGTACTTC. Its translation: CASSPWTSGSGEQYF.